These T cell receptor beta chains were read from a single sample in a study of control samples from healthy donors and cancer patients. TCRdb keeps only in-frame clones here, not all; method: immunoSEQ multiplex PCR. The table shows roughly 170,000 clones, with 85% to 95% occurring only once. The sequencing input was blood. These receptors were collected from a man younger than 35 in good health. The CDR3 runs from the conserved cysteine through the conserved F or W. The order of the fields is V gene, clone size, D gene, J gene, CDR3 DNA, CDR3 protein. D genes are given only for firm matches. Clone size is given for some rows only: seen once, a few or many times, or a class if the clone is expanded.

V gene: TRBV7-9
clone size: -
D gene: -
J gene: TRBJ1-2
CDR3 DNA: TGTGCCAGCAGCTCAAACTATGGCTACACCTTC
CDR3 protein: CASSSNYGYTF

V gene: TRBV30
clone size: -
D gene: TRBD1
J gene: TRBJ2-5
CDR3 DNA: TGTGCCTGGAGAACTCACACAGGGGGCTCGGGAGAGACCCAGTACTTC
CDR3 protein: CAWRTHTGGSGETQYF

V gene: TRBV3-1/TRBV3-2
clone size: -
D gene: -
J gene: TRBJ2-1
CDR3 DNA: TGTGCCAGCACGGACATATACGATGAGCAGTTCTTC
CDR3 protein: CASTDIYDEQFF

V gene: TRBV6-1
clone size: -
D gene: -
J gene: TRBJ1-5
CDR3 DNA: TGTGCCAGCAGTGAGGGGTCCGTGTGGGGAGGCAATCAGCCCCAGCATTTT
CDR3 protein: CASSEGSVWGGNQPQHF

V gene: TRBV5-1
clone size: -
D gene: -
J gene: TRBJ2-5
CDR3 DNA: TGCGCCAGCAGCTTGGGCCAGGGGAGTTCAAGAGAGACCCAGTACTTC
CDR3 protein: CASSLGQGSSRETQYF

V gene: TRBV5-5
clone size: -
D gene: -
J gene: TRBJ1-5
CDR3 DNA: TGTGCCAGCAGCTTGGGTCCAGGGGCCGGTTATAGCAATCAGCCCCAGCATTTT
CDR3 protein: CASSLGPGAGYSNQPQHF

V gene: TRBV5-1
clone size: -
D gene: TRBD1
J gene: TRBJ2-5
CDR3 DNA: TGCGCCAGCAGCTTGGGAGGGGGCGAAGAGACCCAGTACTTC
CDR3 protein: CASSLGGGEETQYF

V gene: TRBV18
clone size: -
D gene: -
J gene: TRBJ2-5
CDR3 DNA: TGTGCCAGCTCTCACAGCCGCCGAGAGACCCAGTACTTC
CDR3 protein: CASSHSRRETQYF

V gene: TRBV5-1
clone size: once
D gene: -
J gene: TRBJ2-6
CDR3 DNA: TGCGCCAGCAGTATCCCAGGGGCTGGGGCCAACGTCCTGACTTTC
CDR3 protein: CASSIPGAGANVLTF

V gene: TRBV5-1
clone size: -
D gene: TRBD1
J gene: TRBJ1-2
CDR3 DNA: TGCGCCAGCAGCCCGGTTTCCGGGACAGGAGAAGGGGGCTACACCTTC
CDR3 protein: CASSPVSGTGEGGYTF

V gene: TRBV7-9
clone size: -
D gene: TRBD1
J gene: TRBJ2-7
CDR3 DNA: TGTGCCAGCAGCTTGGGTCCCGGGACAGGGGGTCTCGAGCAGTACTTC
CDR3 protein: CASSLGPGTGGLEQYF

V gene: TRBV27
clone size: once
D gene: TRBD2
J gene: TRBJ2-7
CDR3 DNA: TGTGCCAGCAGTTTCCAGACTAGCGGGGGCTCCTACGAGCAGTACTTC
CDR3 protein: CASSFQTSGGSYEQYF

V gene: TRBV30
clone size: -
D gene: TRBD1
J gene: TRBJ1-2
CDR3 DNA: TGTGCCTGCCCGGACAGGGCCTATGGCTACACCTTC
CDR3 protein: CACPDRAYGYTF

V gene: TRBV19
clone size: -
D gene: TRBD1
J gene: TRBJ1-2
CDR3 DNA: TGTGCCAGTAGTCTGACCGGGACAGGGGCGGTGGGGAATTCTAACTATGGCTACACCTTC
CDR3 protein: CASSLTGTGAVGNSNYGYTF

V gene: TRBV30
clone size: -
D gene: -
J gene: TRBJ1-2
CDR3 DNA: TGTGCCTCGGAAGGACTGAACTATGGCTACACCTTC
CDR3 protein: CASEGLNYGYTF

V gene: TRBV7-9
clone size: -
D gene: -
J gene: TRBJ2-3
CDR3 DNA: TGTGCCAGCAGCTTAAGGGGAGATAGCACAGATACGCAGTATTTT
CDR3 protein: CASSLRGDSTDTQYF